This T cell receptor (beta chain) was sequenced for a study of CD4 T cells in relation to SARS-CoV-2 and coronaviruses. Data came from immunoSEQ multiplex PCR; TCRdb stores just in-frame clones and leaves some out. The sample lists about 17,000 clones; about 80% were seen once. With 6 bases removed from V and 0 bases from J, the gap between germline ends came to 3 bases. The CDR3 totals 11 residues. Germline CDR1 ENHRY, CDR2 SYGVKD. Before the COVID-19 pandemic, during about 2010-2019, CD4+ T cells were taken from unexposed donors. The cells were cultured for about ten days before CD4+ T cells were isolated. Concerning this clone itself: Its antigen remains unknown.

This receptor was obtained from a human donor in good health. The rearrangement links TRBV10-3 to TRBJ2-7; D gene unclear. Sequenced material: CD4+ T cells from PBMCs, cultured in vitro. The CDR3 spells CAISSSYEQYF. CDR3 sequence (DNA): TGTGCCATCAGCAGCTCCTACGAGCAGTACTTC.